What follows describes a single TCR beta chain. Its antigen is as yet unknown. Trimming removed 9 bases from V and 2 bases from J; junction bases left unmatched: 10. Germline CDR1 is SNHLY and CDR2 is FYNNEI. This CDR3 is built from 15 residues. TCRdb reprocessed the 5' RACE reads via MiXCR and lists one record per CDR3 protein. The table has some 490,000 distinct CDR3 sequences, over 15% seen once; the top ten hold about 12%. The sample is drawn from a study of T-cell memory formation after mild COVID-19. Study observations and caveats: Contracting clones from day 15 to 85 had balanced CD4/CD8; later expanders favoured CD4+. The finding that pre-infection memory included some responding clones suggested that cross-reactive memory joined.

V gene TRBV2 combines with J gene TRBJ2-7, with 10 bases that match TRBD1. The origin of this receptor is an adult woman who had mild COVID-19 (a few samples of this study predate the infection). Cell type and time point are not known. Material: PBMCs or a T cell subset sorted from them (not recorded which). The CDR3 nucleotides are TGTGCCAGTCGAAGGGGGACAGGGGCGACCTACGAGCAGTACTTC. This translates into CASRRGTGATYEQYF.